Presented here are 21 T cell receptor beta chains from one specimen sequenced in a study of blood T cell repertoires in COVID-19. The protocol was immunoSEQ multiplex PCR, while the TCRdb copy is restricted to in-frame clones and leaves out a portion. The data show 80,000 to 95,000 clones, 70% to 90% seen once. Specimen: peripheral blood. All receptors come from a human donor in a cohort sampled during active COVID-19.

The rearrangement joins TRBV24-1 to TRBJ2-1, with 7 bases aligning to TRBD2. The V gene end was trimmed by 9 bases and the J gene end by 8 bases; junction bases not matched to a gene: 9. The CDR3 covers 13 residues. Germline values: CDR1 KGHDR, CDR2 SFDVKD. CDR3 amino acids: CATSGRANHEQFF. CDR3 sequence (DNA): TGTGCCACCTCGGGGAGGGCCAACCATGAGCAGTTCTTC.

The J gene is TRBJ1-6, the V gene TRBV5-1, with 9 bases identical to TRBD1. The CDR3 runs 15 residues. From germline, CDR1 is SGHRS and CDR2 YFSETQ. After removal of 2 bases from V and 10 bases from J, the junction contained 7 bases not matched to a gene. CDR3 in DNA: TGCGCCAGCAGCTTACAGGGGGCAACAGGATCACCCCTCCACTTT. Its translation: CASSLQGATGSPLHF.

V gene TRBV6-5 combines with J gene TRBJ2-7; D not resolved. This CDR3 contains 11 residues. Germline V lookup: CDR1 MNHEY, CDR2 SVGAGI. The V end was cut by 2 bases, the J end by 5 bases, with 4 bases between. This chain's CDR3 is CASSYHNEQYF. Here the CDR3 DNA reads TGTGCCAGCAGTTACCACAACGAGCAGTACTTC.

This chain connects TRBV7-8 to TRBJ1-6; D is perhaps TRBD1 (6 bases). V was cut by 5 bases and J by 10 bases, with 18 bases left in between. Germline values: CDR1 SGHVS, CDR2 FQNEAQ. CDR3 length: 15 residues. The CDR3 region is CASSRIRTGSSPLHF. CDR3 in DNA: TGTGCCAGCAGCAGAATTCGAACAGGGAGCTCACCCCTCCACTTT.

This clone was seen a single time. The chain links TRBV19 to TRBJ1-3; D remains unclear. The germline V gene has CDR1 LNHDA and CDR2 SQIVND (reference sequence). The length of the CDR3 is 13 residues. The CDR3 DNA sequence: TGTGCTACCGCAGAGGCACCGGGAAACACCATATATTTT. Protein product: CATAEAPGNTIYF.

The chain couples TRBV3-1 (or the pseudogene TRBV3-2) to TRBJ2-1, with D possibly being TRBD2 (5 bases). V lost 1 base to trimming and J lost 7 bases, with 20 bases between them. Germline V gene lookup returns CDR1 LGHDT and CDR2 YNNKEL (reference sequence). This CDR3 has 17 residues. The CDR3: CASSQGSPLAMRNEQFF. Here the CDR3 DNA reads TGTGCCAGCAGCCAAGGTTCCCCCCTAGCAATGAGGAATGAGCAGTTCTTC.

This chain links TRBV3-1 (or the pseudogene TRBV3-2) with TRBJ2-7; 9 bases are shared with TRBD1. The CDR3 contains 18 residues. The germline V gene encodes CDR1 LGHDT and CDR2 YNNKEL (reference sequence). With 4 bases clipped from V and 1 base from J, the junction kept 14 bases outside the gene matches. DNA of the CDR3: TGTGCCAGCAGCCTGCAAGACCTGGGACAGGGAACTTCCTACGAGCAGTACTTC. Translation gives CASSLQDLGQGTSYEQYF.

The rearrangement links TRBV4-1 to TRBJ2-7, with 12 bases identical to TRBD2. The CDR3 is made up of 17 amino acids. The germline gives CDR1 MGHRA, CDR2 YSYEKL. V lost 1 base to trimming and J lost 7 bases; unmatched junction nucleotides: 11. The CDR3: CASSQGYSSGGAGEQYF. The CDR3 region has the DNA TGCGCCAGCAGCCAAGGATACTCTAGCGGGGGGGCCGGGGAGCAGTACTTC.

V and J are TRBV24-1 and TRBJ2-1, with TRBD1 matching 7 bases. Trimming cost V 1 base and J 6 bases; bases outside gene matches: 8. In germline, CDR1 is KGHDR, CDR2 SFDVKD. This CDR3 region has 16 residues. CDR3 in DNA: TGTGCCACCAGTGATTTCGAGGGGGCTGGAATCAATGAGCAGTTCTTC. This translates into CATSDFEGAGINEQFF.

V gene TRBV7-9 combines with J gene TRBJ2-7; 7 nucleotides line up with TRBD1. This CDR3 region has 16 residues. After removal of 0 bases from V and 2 bases from J, the junction contained 7 bases not matched to a gene. Germline V CDR1 and CDR2: SEHNR, FQNEAQ (reference sequence). The CDR3 sequence: CASSLASGTAPYEQYF. The CDR3 nucleotides read TGTGCCAGCAGCTTAGCCTCCGGGACAGCCCCCTACGAGCAGTACTTC.

The chain uses TRBV29-1 and TRBJ2-7; TRBD2 agrees at 8 bases. Looked up from germline, CDR1 is SQVTM and CDR2 is ANQGSEA. This CDR3 has 15 amino acids. V lost 5 bases and J lost 0; bases outside the gene matches: 9. The CDR3 DNA follows: TGCAGCGTTCGCCGGGCGAGCGGGAGCTCCTACGAGCAGTACTTC. It is translated as CSVRRASGSSYEQYF.

The gene calls are TRBV6-4 and TRBJ1-1; D is unclear. Germline CDR1 is MRHNA and CDR2 is SNTAGT. The CDR3 is 12 residues long. Trimming left V 10 bases short and J 0 bases short, with 9 bases between. Written as DNA, the CDR3 is TGTGCCAATGAGGTTATGAACACTGAAGCTTTCTTT. It translates to CANEVMNTEAFF.

The J gene is TRBJ2-3, the V gene TRBV7-2; TRBD2 matches 9 bases. Germline CDR1 reads SGHTA; CDR2 reads FQGNSA. This CDR3 spans 14 amino acids. Trimming at V came to 1 base and at J to 4 bases, leaving 0 bases not matched to a gene. CDR3: CASSLGGRADTQYF. The CDR3 region has the DNA TGTGCCAGCAGCTTAGGCGGGAGGGCAGATACGCAGTATTTT.

The J gene is TRBJ2-2, the V gene TRBV9; tentative D call: TRBD1 (6 bases). The CDR3 is made up of 15 amino acids. CDR1 is SGDLS and CDR2 is YYNGEE in the germline V gene. The ends were cut back, 7 bases at V and 0 bases at J, with 13 bases in the middle. The chain's CDR3 is CASYQGPSNTGELFF. CDR3 nucleotides: TGTGCCAGCTACCAGGGGCCTTCGAACACCGGGGAGCTGTTTTTT.

CDR3 in DNA: TGTGCCAGCAGCGTAGACGGGTACGCAGATACGCAGTATTTT. Translating it yields CASSVDGYADTQYF. This chain links TRBV9 with TRBJ2-3; no firm D call. V lost 0 bases and J lost 4, with 9 bases in between. CDR3 size: 14 residues. Looked up from germline, CDR1 is SGDLS and CDR2 is YYNGEE.

This rearrangement joins TRBV5-5 to TRBJ2-2; D unclear. V was cut by 0 bases and J by 2 bases, with 11 bases left in between. The germline CDR1 and CDR2 sequences are SGHKS and YYEKEE (reference sequence). The CDR3 spans 16 residues. Here the CDR3 DNA reads TGTGCCAGCAGCTTGGGGTCCAGTTTTAACACCGGGGAGCTGTTTTTT. Amino acid sequence: CASSLGSSFNTGELFF.

The genes are TRBV5-8 and TRBJ2-7, with 7 bases identical to TRBD1. This CDR3 comprises 13 residues. Per the germline V gene, CDR1 is SGHTS and CDR2 is YDEGEE. The V gene end was trimmed by 6 bases and the J gene end by 4 bases; junction bases not matched to a gene: 7. CDR3 nucleotide sequence: TGTGCCAGCAACACTGGACAGGAATACGAGCAGTACTTC. Protein: CASNTGQEYEQYF.

V is TRBV4-2 and J is TRBJ2-7; tentatively, D is TRBD2 (7 bases). Trimming took 1 base from V and 3 from J, leaving 13 bases between them. CDR1 and CDR2 (germline): LGHNA, YNFKEQ. This CDR3 contains 15 residues. The CDR3 DNA sequence: TGTGCCAGCAGCCAAGCTGAGGGGGGGGGCTACGAGCAGTACTTC. Protein product: CASSQAEGGGYEQYF.

The chain uses TRBV6-5 and TRBJ1-1, with TRBD1 matching 7 bases. J lost 7 bases, V lost 2 bases, and 4 bases had no gene match. Germline V gene sequence: CDR1 MNHEY, CDR2 SVGAGI. The CDR3 has 13 residues. CDR3 DNA sequence: TGTGCCAGCAGTTACCCCGGGACAGATGAAGCTTTCTTT. Amino acid sequence: CASSYPGTDEAFF.

V is TRBV19 and J is TRBJ2-7; 11 nucleotides align to TRBD2. From germline, CDR1 is LNHDA and CDR2 SQIVND (reference sequence). V lost 2 bases and J lost 3; bases outside the gene matches: 6. This CDR3 spans 16 amino acids. The CDR3 DNA is TGTGCCAGTAGTATATCCAGACTAGCGGGATTCTACGAGCAGTACTTC. Encoded protein: CASSISRLAGFYEQYF.

This chain connects TRBV10-3 to TRBJ1-3, with D possibly TRBD1 on 6 matching bases. The V gene's germline CDR1 is ENHRY and CDR2 SYGVKD. CDR3 length equals 18 residues. V lost 11 bases to trimming and J lost 1 base, with 27 bases between them. The CDR3 sequence: CASSPFGKQGFSGNTIYF. The CDR3 DNA reads as TGTGCCTCCTCACCCTTTGGGAAACAGGGCTTTTCTGGAAACACCATATATTTT.